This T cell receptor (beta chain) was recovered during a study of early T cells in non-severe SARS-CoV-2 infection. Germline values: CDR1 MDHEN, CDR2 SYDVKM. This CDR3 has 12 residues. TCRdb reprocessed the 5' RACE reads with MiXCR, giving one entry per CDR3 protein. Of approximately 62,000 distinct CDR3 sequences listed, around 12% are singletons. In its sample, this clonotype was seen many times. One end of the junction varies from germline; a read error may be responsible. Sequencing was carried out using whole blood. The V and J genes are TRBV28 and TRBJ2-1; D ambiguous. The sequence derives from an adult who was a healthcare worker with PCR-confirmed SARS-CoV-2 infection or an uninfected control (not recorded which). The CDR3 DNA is TGTGCCAGCACTTTACGGCAAAGTGAGCAGTTCTTC. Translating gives CASTLRQSEQFF.